The present T cell receptor (beta chain) was sequenced within a study of HIV-infected patients and healthy controls. There are 15 residues in the CDR3. V trimming: 3 bases; J trimming: 5 bases; junction bases outside the gene matches: 6. In TCRdb, the 5' RACE reads were re-called with MiXCR into one record per CDR3 protein. This repertoire shows some 67,000 distinct CDR3 sequences, around 17% found once; its top ten account for around 6%. The V gene is TRBV12-3 or TRBV12-4, the J gene TRBJ2-3; 9 bases line up with TRBD1. Material for sequencing was CD4+ T cells from blood. The receptor was derived from a human donor in good health. CDR3 amino acids: CASSLGDRVGDTQYF. The CDR3 coding sequence is TGTGCCAGCAGTTTGGGGGACAGGGTGGGAGATACGCAGTATTTT.